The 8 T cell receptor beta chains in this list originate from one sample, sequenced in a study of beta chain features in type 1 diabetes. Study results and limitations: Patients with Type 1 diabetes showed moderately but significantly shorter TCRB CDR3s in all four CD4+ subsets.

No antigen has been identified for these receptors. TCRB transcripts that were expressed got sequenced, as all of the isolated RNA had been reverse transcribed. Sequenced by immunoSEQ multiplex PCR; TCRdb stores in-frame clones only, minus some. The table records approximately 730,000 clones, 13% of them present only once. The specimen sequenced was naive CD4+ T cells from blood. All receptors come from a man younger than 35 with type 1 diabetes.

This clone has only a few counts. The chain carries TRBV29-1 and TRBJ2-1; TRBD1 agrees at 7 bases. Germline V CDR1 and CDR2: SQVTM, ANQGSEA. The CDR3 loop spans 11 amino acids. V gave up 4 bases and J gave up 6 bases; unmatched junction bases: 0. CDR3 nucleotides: TGCAGCGTTGGACAGGGCAATGAGCAGTTCTTC. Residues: CSVGQGNEQFF.

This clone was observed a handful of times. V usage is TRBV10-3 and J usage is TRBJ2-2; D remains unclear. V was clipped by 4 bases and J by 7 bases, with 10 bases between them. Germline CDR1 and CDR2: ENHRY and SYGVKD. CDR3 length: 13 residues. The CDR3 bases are TGTGCCATCAGTGCGGGTGTCCTCGGGGAGCTGTTTTTT. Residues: CAISAGVLGELFF.

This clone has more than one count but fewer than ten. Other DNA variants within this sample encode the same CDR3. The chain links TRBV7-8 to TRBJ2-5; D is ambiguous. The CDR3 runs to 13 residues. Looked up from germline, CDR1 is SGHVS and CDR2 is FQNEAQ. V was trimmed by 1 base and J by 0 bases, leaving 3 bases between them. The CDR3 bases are TGTGCCAGCAGCTTAGGGAACCAAGAGACCCAGTACTTC. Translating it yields CASSLGNQETQYF.

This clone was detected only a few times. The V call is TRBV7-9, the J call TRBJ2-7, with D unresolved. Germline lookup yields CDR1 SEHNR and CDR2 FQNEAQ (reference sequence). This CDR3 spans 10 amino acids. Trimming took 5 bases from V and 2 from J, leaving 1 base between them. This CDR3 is CASSPYEQYF. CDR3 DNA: TGTGCCAGCAGCCCCTACGAGCAGTACTTC.

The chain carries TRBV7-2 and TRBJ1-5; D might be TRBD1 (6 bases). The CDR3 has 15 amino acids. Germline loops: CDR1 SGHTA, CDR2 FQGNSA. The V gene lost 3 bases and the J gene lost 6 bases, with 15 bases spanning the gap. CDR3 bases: TGTGCCAGCAGCTTTGGTAATGGGGGCTCTCAGCCCCAGCATTTT. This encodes CASSFGNGGSQPQHF.

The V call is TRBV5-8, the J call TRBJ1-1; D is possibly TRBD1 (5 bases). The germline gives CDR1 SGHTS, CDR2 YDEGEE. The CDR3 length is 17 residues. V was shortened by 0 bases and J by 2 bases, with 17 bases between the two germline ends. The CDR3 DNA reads TGTGCCAGCAGCTTGGTCTTGGGGGATTTCGGAAACACTGAAGCTTTCTTT. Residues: CASSLVLGDFGNTEAFF.

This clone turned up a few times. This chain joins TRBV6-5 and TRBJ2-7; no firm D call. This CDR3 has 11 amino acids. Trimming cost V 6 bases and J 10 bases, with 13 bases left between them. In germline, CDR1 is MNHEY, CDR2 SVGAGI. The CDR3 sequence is CASSSRVSQYF. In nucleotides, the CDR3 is TGTGCCAGCAGCTCCCGGGTCAGTCAGTACTTC.

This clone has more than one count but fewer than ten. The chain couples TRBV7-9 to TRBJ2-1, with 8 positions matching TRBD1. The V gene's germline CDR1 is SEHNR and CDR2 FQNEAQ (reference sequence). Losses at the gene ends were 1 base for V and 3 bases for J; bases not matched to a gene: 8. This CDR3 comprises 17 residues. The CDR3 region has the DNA TGTGCCAGCAGCTTAGGAGGTGCGACAGGGGACTACAATGAGCAGTTCTTC. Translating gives CASSLGGATGDYNEQFF.